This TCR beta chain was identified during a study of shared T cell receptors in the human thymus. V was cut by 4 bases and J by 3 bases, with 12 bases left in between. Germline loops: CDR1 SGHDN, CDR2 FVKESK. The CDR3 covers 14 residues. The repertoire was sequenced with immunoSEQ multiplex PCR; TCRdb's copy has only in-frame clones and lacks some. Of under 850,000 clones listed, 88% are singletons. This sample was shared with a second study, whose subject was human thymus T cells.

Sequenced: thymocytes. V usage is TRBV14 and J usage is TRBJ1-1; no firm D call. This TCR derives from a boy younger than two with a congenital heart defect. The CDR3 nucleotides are TGTGCCAGCAGCCGGAAAAGGGAGGACACTGAAGCTTTCTTT. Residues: CASSRKREDTEAFF.